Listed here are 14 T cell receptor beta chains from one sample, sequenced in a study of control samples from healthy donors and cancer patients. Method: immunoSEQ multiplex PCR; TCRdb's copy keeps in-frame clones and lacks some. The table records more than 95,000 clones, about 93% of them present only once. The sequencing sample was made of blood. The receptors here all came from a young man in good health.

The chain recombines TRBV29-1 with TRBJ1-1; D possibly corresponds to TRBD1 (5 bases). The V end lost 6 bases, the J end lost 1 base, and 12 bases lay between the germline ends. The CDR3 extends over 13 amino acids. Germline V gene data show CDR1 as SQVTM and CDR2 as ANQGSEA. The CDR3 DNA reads TGCAGCGTCCAGGGCACGGCGAACACTGAAGCTTTCTTT. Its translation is CSVQGTANTEAFF. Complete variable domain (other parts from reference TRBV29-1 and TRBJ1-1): SAVISQKPSRDICQRGTSLTIQCQVDSQVTMMFWYRQQPGQSLTLIATANQGSEATYESGFVIDKFPISRPNLTFSTLTVSNMSPEDSSIYLCSVQGTANTEAFFGQGTRLTVV.

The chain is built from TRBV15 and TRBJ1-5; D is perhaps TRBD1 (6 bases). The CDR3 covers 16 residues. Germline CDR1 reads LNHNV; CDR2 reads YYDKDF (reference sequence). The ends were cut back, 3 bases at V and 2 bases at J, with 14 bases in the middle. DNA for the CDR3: TGTGCCACCAGCAGGACTAGGGGGAGCGGCAATCAGCCCCAGCATTTT. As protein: CATSRTRGSGNQPQHF. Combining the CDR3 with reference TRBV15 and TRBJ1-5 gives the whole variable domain DAMVIQNPRYQVTQFGKPVTLSCSQTLNHNVMYWYQQKSSQAPKLLFHYYDKDFNNEADTPDNFQSRRPNTSFCFLDIRSPGLGDTAMYLCATSRTRGSGNQPQHFGDGTRLSIL.

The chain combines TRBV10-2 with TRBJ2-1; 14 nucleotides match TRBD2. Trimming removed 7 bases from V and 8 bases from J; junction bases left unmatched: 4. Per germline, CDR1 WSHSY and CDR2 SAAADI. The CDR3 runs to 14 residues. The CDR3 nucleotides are TGCGCCAGCACCGGGACTAGCGGGGGTTATGAGCAGTTCTTC. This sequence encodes CASTGTSGGYEQFF.

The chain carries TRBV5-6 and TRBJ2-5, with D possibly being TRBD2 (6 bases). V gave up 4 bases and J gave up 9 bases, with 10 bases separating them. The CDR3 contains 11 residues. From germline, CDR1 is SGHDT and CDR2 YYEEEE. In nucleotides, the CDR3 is TGTGCCAGCAGCGGCTCGGGGGCCCAGTACTTC. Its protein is CASSGSGAQYF.

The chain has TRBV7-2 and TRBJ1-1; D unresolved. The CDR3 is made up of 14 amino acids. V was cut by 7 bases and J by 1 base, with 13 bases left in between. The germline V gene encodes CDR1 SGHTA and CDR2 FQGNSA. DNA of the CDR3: TGTGCCAGCACGCCCGGGAGGGCGAACACTGAAGCTTTCTTT. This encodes CASTPGRANTEAFF.

CDR3 bases: TGTGCCAGCAGCGGAGGGACAGGGGTTGTCTACGAGCAGTACTTC. As protein: CASSGGTGVVYEQYF. The rearrangement uses TRBV9 and TRBJ2-7, with 10 bases aligning to TRBD1. J was trimmed by 3 bases and V by 3 bases; bases with no gene match: 6. The CDR3 consists of 15 residues. Germline CDR1 is SGDLS and CDR2 is YYNGEE.

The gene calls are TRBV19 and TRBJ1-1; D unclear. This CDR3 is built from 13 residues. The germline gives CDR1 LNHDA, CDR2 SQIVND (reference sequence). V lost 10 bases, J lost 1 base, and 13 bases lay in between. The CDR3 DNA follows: TGTGCCACCCAGGTCCGGTCGAACACTGAAGCTTTCTTT. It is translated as CATQVRSNTEAFF.

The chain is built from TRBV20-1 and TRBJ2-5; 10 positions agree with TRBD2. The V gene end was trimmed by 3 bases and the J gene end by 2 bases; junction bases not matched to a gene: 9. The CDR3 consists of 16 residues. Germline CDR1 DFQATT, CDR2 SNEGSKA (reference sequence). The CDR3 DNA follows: TGCAGTGCTAGTTCCCCGGGACTAGCGATTCAAGAGACCCAGTACTTC. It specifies CSASSPGLAIQETQYF.

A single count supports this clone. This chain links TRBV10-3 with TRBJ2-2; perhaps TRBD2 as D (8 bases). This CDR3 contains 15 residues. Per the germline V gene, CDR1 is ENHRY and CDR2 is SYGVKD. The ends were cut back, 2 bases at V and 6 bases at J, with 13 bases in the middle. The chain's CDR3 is CAISEPGGGPGELFF. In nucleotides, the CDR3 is TGTGCCATCAGTGAGCCGGGAGGGGGCCCCGGGGAGCTGTTTTTT.

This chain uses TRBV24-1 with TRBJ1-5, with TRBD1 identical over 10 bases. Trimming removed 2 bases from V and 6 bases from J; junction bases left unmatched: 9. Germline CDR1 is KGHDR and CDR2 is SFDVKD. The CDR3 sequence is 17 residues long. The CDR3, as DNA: TGTGCCACCAGTGATTCCGGACAGGGGGGATGGAGTCAGCCCCAGCATTTT. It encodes CATSDSGQGGWSQPQHF.

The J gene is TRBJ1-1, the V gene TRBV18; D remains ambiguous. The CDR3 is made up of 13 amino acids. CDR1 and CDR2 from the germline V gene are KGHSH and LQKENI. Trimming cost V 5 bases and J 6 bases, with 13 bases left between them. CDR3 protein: CASSSGQDAEAFF. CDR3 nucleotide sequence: TGTGCCAGCTCATCCGGGCAAGACGCTGAAGCTTTCTTT.

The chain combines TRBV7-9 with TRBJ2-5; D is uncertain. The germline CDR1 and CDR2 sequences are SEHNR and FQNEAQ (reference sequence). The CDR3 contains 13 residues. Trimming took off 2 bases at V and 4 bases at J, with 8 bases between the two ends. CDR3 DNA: TGTGCCAGCAGCTTAATAGGGTCAGAGACCCAGTACTTC. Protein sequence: CASSLIGSETQYF.

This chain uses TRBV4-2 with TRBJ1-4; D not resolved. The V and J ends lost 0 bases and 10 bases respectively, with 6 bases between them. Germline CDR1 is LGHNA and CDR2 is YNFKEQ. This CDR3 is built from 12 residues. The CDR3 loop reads CASSQETPKLFF. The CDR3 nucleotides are TGTGCCAGCAGCCAAGAAACCCCAAAACTGTTTTTT.

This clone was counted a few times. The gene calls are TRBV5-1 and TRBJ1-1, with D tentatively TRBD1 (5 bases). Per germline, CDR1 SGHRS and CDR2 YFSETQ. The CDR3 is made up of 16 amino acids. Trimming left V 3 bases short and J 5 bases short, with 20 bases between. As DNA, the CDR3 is TGCGCCAGCAGCTCGAGCGTACTTAAACGGGGGACTGAAGCTTTCTTT. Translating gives CASSSSVLKRGTEAFF.